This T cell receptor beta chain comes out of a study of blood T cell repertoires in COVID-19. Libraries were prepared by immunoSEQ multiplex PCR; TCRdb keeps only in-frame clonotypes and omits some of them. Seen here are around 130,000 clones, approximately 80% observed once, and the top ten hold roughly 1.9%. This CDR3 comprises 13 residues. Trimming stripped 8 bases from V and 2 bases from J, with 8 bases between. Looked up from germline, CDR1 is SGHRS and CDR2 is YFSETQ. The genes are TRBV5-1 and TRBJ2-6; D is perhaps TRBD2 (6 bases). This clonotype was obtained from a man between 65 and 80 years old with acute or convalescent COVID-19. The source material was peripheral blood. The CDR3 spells CASTGAGANVLTF. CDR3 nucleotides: TGCGCCAGTACGGGGGCTGGGGCCAACGTCCTGACTTTC. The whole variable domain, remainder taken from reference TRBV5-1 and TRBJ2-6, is KAGVTQTPRYLIKTRGQQVTLSCSPISGHRSVSWYQQTPGQGLQFLFEYFSETQRNKGNFPGRFSGRQFSNSRSEMNVSTLELGDSALYLCASTGAGANVLTFGAGSRLTVL.